This T cell receptor (beta chain) is from a study of cytomegalovirus exposure and HLA in healthy donors. At the level of the study: The early release's HLA-typed donors yielded roughly 85 million unique TCRs. Study results and caveats: CMV serostatus alone was available as immune exposure information. CMV antigen specificity was confirmed in vitro for three CMV-associated chains. Rare sequences made up most TCRs, while some public TCRs were found in many donors.

Points on this clone: Its target is not known.

PCR involved 60 Vbeta and 13 Jbeta primers. Libraries were prepared by immunoSEQ multiplex PCR; TCRdb keeps only in-frame clonotypes and omits some of them. This table holds about 150,000 clones, approximately 79% found once. The germline V gene has CDR1 LNHDA and CDR2 SQIVND (reference sequence). V lost 5 bases and J lost 4, with 14 bases in between. This CDR3 is 14 amino acids long. The sequence derives from a man aged 18 to 30 in good health and CMV-seropositive. The J gene is TRBJ1-2, the V gene TRBV19; D is unresolved. The specimen sequenced was PBMCs. The CDR3 coding sequence is TGTGCCAGTAGTTCCCGGACCGGGATCTATGGCTACACCTTC. It codes for CASSSRTGIYGYTF.